This T cell receptor (beta chain) was sequenced during a study of blood T cell repertoires in COVID-19. Turning to the study itself: COVID-19 samples collected from the United States, Italy and Spain covered acute and convalescent phases. The analysed material was cDNA or gDNA that came from T cells, B-cell-depleted T cells, or PBMCs.

This clone was counted only a few times. The V and J ends lost 6 bases and 1 base respectively, with 12 bases between them. From germline, CDR1 is MNHEY and CDR2 SMNVEV (reference sequence). The length of the CDR3 is 14 residues. Original processing methods: Nucleated cell counts were estimated from reference gene primer amplification. Assay: immunoSEQ multiplex PCR; the TCRdb copy retains only in-frame clones and omits some. That table is the source of V, J and clone size, and D and trimming were worked out from the DNA. Seen here are around 70,000 clones, around 90% observed once, and the top ten hold around 1.6%.

Sequenced: peripheral blood. The sequence was obtained from a man in his fifties or sixties with acute or convalescent COVID-19. V and J are TRBV27 and TRBJ1-1; D is perhaps TRBD1 (5 bases). CDR3 sequence reads: CASRSRAPNTEAFF. CDR3 nucleotide sequence: TGTGCCAGCAGATCCAGGGCCCCGAACACTGAAGCTTTCTTT.